This TCR beta chain was profiled in a study of blood T cells in healthy people across ages. The CDR3 is 13 residues long. V shed 5 bases and J 4 bases; nucleotides not matched to a gene: 6. The germline CDR1 and CDR2 sequences are DFQATT and SNEGSKA (reference sequence). It was with a sample-barcoded 5' primer and a J-beta primer mix that a second PCR of roughly 7 to 11 cycles was run. Researchers report that a template-switch adaptor with 12 random nucleotides tagged each cDNA molecule. Each CDR3 protein gets one entry after TCRdb re-called the 5' RACE reads with MiXCR. The sample lists approximately 730,000 distinct CDR3 sequences; about 40% were seen once. In this sample, this clonotype turned up many times.

The chain links TRBV20-1 to TRBJ2-7; 9 bases match TRBD2. Input material: blood. This TCR was sampled from a woman aged 55-75 years in good health. CDR3 protein: CSAARLAGYEQYF. The CDR3 bases are TGCAGTGCTGCCAGGCTAGCGGGATACGAGCAGTACTTC.